The source of this T cell receptor beta chain is a study of shared clonotypes between healthy human individuals. Study-level results: Researchers found naive subsets generally carried larger estimated richness than memory subsets.

Per the original methods: Because ImmunoSEQ provided only junction sequences with no quality scores, the filtering differed. TCRdb's copy holds only in-frame clones and misses some; the assay was immunoSEQ multiplex PCR. V, J and clone size were drawn from that table, and D and trimming were deduced from the DNA. Found here are roughly 1 million clones, roughly 70% of them singletons; the top ten hold approximately 1.5%. In this sample, this clone turned up many times. The antigen remains unidentified. CDR1 is LNHDA and CDR2 is SQIVND in the germline V gene (reference sequence). The ends were cut back, 6 bases at V and 2 bases at J, with 7 bases in the middle. This CDR3 comprises 12 residues.

The TCR was taken from a man aged 18-30 years in good health. This rearrangement joins TRBV19 to TRBJ1-1, with D unclear. The specimen was memory CD4+ T cells sorted from blood. Described subset: CD45RA-negative fraction. The CDR3 DNA reads as TGTGCCAGTAGAGAGTTTAACACTGAAGCTTTCTTT. It translates to CASREFNTEAFF.